This TCR beta chain was documented in a study of blood T cell repertoires in COVID-19. Study-wide background: The United States, Italy and Spain were the sources of the acute and convalescent COVID-19 samples.

V was clipped by 4 bases and J by 5 bases; unmatched bases: 10. CDR1 and CDR2 (germline): SGHRS, YFSETQ. This CDR3 is 15 amino acids long. Authors' processing steps: Scientists estimated how many nucleated cells there were by amplifying reference gene primers. Some clones are missing from TCRdb's copy, which holds only in-frame ones; the method was immunoSEQ multiplex PCR. From that table come the V and J calls and clone size; the DNA was used to work out D and trimming. The table lists 30,000 to 35,000 clones, about 82% of them singletons. The sample consisted of peripheral blood. The chain combines TRBV5-1 with TRBJ2-5, with 8 bases aligning to TRBD1. The source of this sequence is an elderly man with active COVID-19. DNA for the CDR3: TGCGCCAGCAGCCATAGGACAGGGTTTGAGGAGACCCAGTACTTC. As protein: CASSHRTGFEETQYF.